A single sample is the source of the 5 T cell receptor beta chains below, sequenced in a study of cytomegalovirus exposure and HLA in healthy donors. 13 Jbeta primers and 60 Vbeta primers were used for the PCR. The method was immunoSEQ multiplex PCR; TCRdb's version includes in-frame clones alone and lacks a portion of them. Here the sample spans 90,000 to 150,000 clones, roughly 71% being singletons. The sequencing sample was made of PBMCs. Every receptor here comes from a middle-aged woman in good health and CMV-seropositive.

The chain is built from TRBV6-1 and TRBJ2-1; perhaps TRBD2 as D (5 bases). V was shortened by 4 bases and J by 7 bases, with 14 bases between the two germline ends. This CDR3 has 14 residues. The germline CDR1 and CDR2 sequences are MNHNS and SASEGT. The CDR3 DNA reads as TGTGCCAGCAGTGGGTGGGCGGGTCGGAATGAGCAGTTCTTC. It is translated as CASSGWAGRNEQFF.

DNA for the CDR3: TGTGCCAGCAGTTTACCGGGACAGGGAGTCGCGGCGGGAAACACCATATATTTT. Translated, it gives CASSLPGQGVAAGNTIYF. This chain connects TRBV28 to TRBJ1-3, with TRBD1 matching 9 bases. CDR1 is MDHEN, CDR2 SYDVKM, per germline. Losses at the gene ends were 2 bases for V and 4 bases for J; bases not matched to a gene: 12. This CDR3 region has 18 residues.

The rearrangement uses TRBV5-5 and TRBJ2-7, with D uncertain. With 2 bases removed from V and 0 bases from J, the gap between germline ends came to 6 bases. The CDR3 runs to 13 residues. Germline CDR1 reads SGHKS; CDR2 reads YYEKEE (reference sequence). CDR3: CASSFVSSYEQYF. CDR3 DNA: TGTGCCAGCAGCTTCGTCTCCTCCTACGAGCAGTACTTC.

The CDR3 spells CSVVRFGSGSGNTIYF. The CDR3 DNA reads TGCAGCGTTGTAAGGTTCGGGTCCGGCTCTGGAAACACCATATATTTT. V and J are TRBV29-1 and TRBJ1-3; unclear D gene. V was shortened by 4 bases and J by 0 bases, with 16 bases between the two germline ends. CDR1 and CDR2 (germline): SQVTM, ANQGSEA. The CDR3 has 16 amino acids. Full variable domain (missing parts from reference TRBV29-1 and TRBJ1-3): SAVISQKPSRDICQRGTSLTIQCQVDSQVTMMFWYRQQPGQSLTLIATANQGSEATYESGFVIDKFPISRPNLTFSTLTVSNMSPEDSSIYLCSVVRFGSGSGNTIYFGEGSWLTVV.

This clone occurred a few times. The chain is built from TRBV6-1 and TRBJ1-4, with D unclear. V was pared by 5 bases and J by 7 bases, with 11 bases between. The V gene's germline CDR1 is MNHNS and CDR2 SASEGT. The CDR3 consists of 13 residues. CDR3 loop: CASSPGIIEKLFF. As DNA, the CDR3 is TGTGCCAGCAGTCCCGGGATTATTGAAAAACTGTTTTTT.